These 26 T cell receptor beta chains were all obtained from the same sample, sequenced in a study of T cell repertoires in cytomegalovirus infection. Each CDR3 protein is one row after TCRdb ran MiXCR on the reads. Found here are fewer than 700,000 distinct CDR3 sequences, approximately 25% of them singletons; the top ten hold approximately 8%. Sample: CD8+ T cells from PBMCs. All receptors come from a human donor in good health (CMV status not recorded). Some clones in this sample may be carry-over from other donors' samples.

The rearrangement uses TRBV29-1 and TRBJ2-3, with D possibly being TRBD1 or TRBD2 (6 bases each). CDR1 is SQVTM, CDR2 ANQGSEA, per germline. Deletions cut 3 bases from V and 1 base from J, with 14 bases between. This CDR3 contains 15 residues. CDR3 in amino acids: CSVDPGAEGTDTQYF. CDR3 bases: TGCAGCGTTGATCCGGGGGCCGAGGGCACAGATACGCAGTATTTT.

V is TRBV10-3 and J is TRBJ2-1, with 8 bases that match TRBD1. The CDR3 is 13 residues long. Germline assignment: CDR1 ENHRY and CDR2 SYGVKD. With 4 bases clipped from V and 7 bases from J, the junction kept 3 bases outside the gene matches. The CDR3 bases are TGTGCCATCAGTGCCCAGGGGGCGAATGAGCAGTTCTTC. This sequence encodes CAISAQGANEQFF.

This clonotype was recorded a few times. The genes are TRBV4-1 and TRBJ2-1, with TRBD1 identical over 8 bases. CDR3 length equals 15 residues. V was pared by 2 bases and J by 3 bases, with 3 bases of the junction left unmatched. The germline V gene has CDR1 MGHRA and CDR2 YSYEKL. CDR3 coding DNA: TGCGCCAGCAGCCAACAGGGGGCAAGCTACAATGAGCAGTTCTTC. Its protein product is CASSQQGASYNEQFF.

There are a few counts of this clonotype. V is TRBV6-5 and J is TRBJ2-1; maybe TRBD1 (6 bases). CDR3 length: 15 amino acids. Germline lookup yields CDR1 MNHEY and CDR2 SVGAGI. The V gene lost 4 bases and the J gene lost 4 bases, with 14 bases spanning the gap. The CDR3 nucleotides read TGTGCCAGCAGTTTAGGACAGCCGGATTACAATGAGCAGTTCTTC. Translation gives CASSLGQPDYNEQFF.

The V gene is TRBV3-1, the J gene TRBJ2-1, with D possibly matching TRBD2 (5 bases). CDR1 LGHDT and CDR2 YNNKEL come from the germline V gene (reference sequence). The CDR3 runs to 16 residues. The V end was cut by 0 bases, the J end by 6 bases, with 15 bases between. CDR3 sequence reads: CASSQEAGPVFNEQFF. The CDR3 DNA follows: TGTGCCAGCAGCCAAGAGGCGGGCCCCGTATTCAATGAGCAGTTCTTC.

This clonotype was seen a few times. CDR3 sequence: CASSLLPAGAPETQYF. DNA of the CDR3: TGTGCCAGCAGTTTATTGCCAGCGGGGGCTCCAGAGACCCAGTACTTC. This sequence joins TRBV28 and TRBJ2-5, with 8 bases identical to TRBD2. CDR1 is MDHEN, CDR2 SYDVKM, per germline. The trim removed 1 base at V and 4 bases at J, leaving 8 bases unmatched. This CDR3 is 16 amino acids long.

There are many counts of this clonotype. The chain has TRBV12-3 or TRBV12-4 and TRBJ2-1, with a tentative D call TRBD1 (6 bases). V lost 5 bases to trimming and J lost 8 bases, with 16 bases between them. This CDR3 is built from 14 residues. CDR3 protein: CASSGVGGTDEQFF. In DNA form, the CDR3 reads TGTGCCAGCAGTGGTGTAGGGGGTACGGATGAGCAGTTCTTC.

This clonotype was recorded a few times. This sequence joins TRBV7-9 and TRBJ2-1; 14 nucleotides match TRBD2. This CDR3 region has 15 residues. Germline V gene data show CDR1 as SEHNR and CDR2 as FQNEAQ (reference sequence). The ends lost 6 bases at V and 14 bases at J; junction bases unmatched: 12. The CDR3 region has the DNA TGTGCCAGCAGAGGGACTAGCGGGGGCTTAATGGGGGAGTTCTTC. Encoded protein: CASRGTSGGLMGEFF.

This clonotype has a handful of counts. The rearrangement joins TRBV4-2 to TRBJ1-1; 8 bases align to TRBD1. V lost 0 bases to trimming and J lost 4 bases; unmatched junction nucleotides: 4. The CDR3 spans 15 residues. Per germline, CDR1 LGHNA and CDR2 YNFKEQ. DNA for the CDR3: TGTGCCAGCAGCCAAGACAGGGGGCGAAGCACTGAAGCTTTCTTT. This encodes CASSQDRGRSTEAFF.

This clonotype appeared many times. The V call is TRBV7-6, the J call TRBJ2-1, with 12 bases aligning to TRBD2. The CDR3 loop spans 16 amino acids. Trimming cost V 1 base and J 6 bases; bases outside gene matches: 4. In germline, CDR1 is SGHVS, CDR2 FNYEAQ. CDR3 coding DNA: TGTGCCAGCAGCTTAGGCGGACTAGCGGGGTTCAATGAGCAGTTCTTC. Protein product: CASSLGGLAGFNEQFF.

This clonotype was observed a few times. The genes are TRBV29-1 and TRBJ2-7, with 12 bases fitting TRBD1. The V and J ends lost 6 bases and 3 bases, in that order; junction bases with no gene match: 3. Germline CDR1 SQVTM, CDR2 ANQGSEA. The CDR3 runs to 13 residues. The CDR3 DNA sequence: TGCAGCGTGGGACAGGGGGCTAACTACGAGCAGTACTTC. Translating it yields CSVGQGANYEQYF.

V is TRBV25-1 and J is TRBJ1-4; D uncertain. The CDR3 runs 13 residues. Germline V gene data show CDR1 as MGHDK and CDR2 as SYGVNS. V was pared by 3 bases and J by 8 bases, with 10 bases between. The CDR3 nucleotides are TGTGCCAGCAGTGAGTGGGGTGCGGAAAAACTGTTTTTT. This translates into CASSEWGAEKLFF.

This clonotype was seen a handful of times. The chain links TRBV5-5 to TRBJ2-2, with 7 positions matching TRBD1. This CDR3 contains 13 residues. Germline values: CDR1 SGHKS, CDR2 YYEKEE (reference sequence). V lost 4 bases and J lost 6; bases outside the gene matches: 3. The CDR3 sequence: CASSRQGAGELFF. Here the CDR3 DNA reads TGTGCCAGCAGCCGACAGGGTGCCGGGGAGCTGTTTTTT.

This clonotype was detected many times. This rearrangement joins TRBV7-2 to TRBJ1-2; D ambiguous. V lost 1 base and J lost 7, with 7 bases in between. The CDR3 extends over 12 amino acids. The germline V gene encodes CDR1 SGHTA and CDR2 FQGNSA. Here the CDR3 reads CASSLGRVGYTF. The CDR3 DNA reads as TGTGCCAGCAGCTTAGGAAGAGTTGGCTACACCTTC. The whole variable domain, filled in from reference TRBV7-2 and TRBJ1-2, reads GAGVSQSPSNKVTEKGKDVELRCDPISGHTALYWYRQSLGQGLEFLIYFQGNSAPDKSGLPSDRFSAERTGGSVSTLTIQRTQQEDSAVYLCASSLGRVGYTFGSGTRLTVV.

The table lists this clonotype with a few counts. The chain uses TRBV12-3 or TRBV12-4 and TRBJ1-2, with D perhaps TRBD1 (5 bases). CDR3 length: 13 amino acids. The germline V and J ends were trimmed by 10 bases and 8 bases, with 20 bases remaining between them. CDR3 sequence reads: CATTDGSGNGYTF. In DNA, the CDR3 is TGTGCCACCACTGACGGGTCAGGGAACGGCTACACCTTC.

This clonotype was picked up many times. The V and J genes are TRBV6-1 and TRBJ1-4; a possible D gene is TRBD1 (5 bases). The CDR3 has 15 amino acids. Germline CDR1 reads MNHNS; CDR2 reads SASEGT. The ends were cut back, 4 bases at V and 6 bases at J, with 15 bases in the middle. CDR3 DNA sequence: TGTGCCAGCAGTGCCGGGGGTCAGCCCCATGAAAAACTGTTTTTT. It codes for CASSAGGQPHEKLFF.

There are a few counts of this clonotype. The chain employs TRBV7-3 and TRBJ1-5, with 7 nucleotides matching TRBD1. Germline V gene lookup returns CDR1 SGHTA and CDR2 FQGTGA. The V and J ends lost 9 bases and 2 bases, in that order; junction bases with no gene match: 4. The CDR3 is 13 amino acids. The CDR3: CASNGTGNQPQHF. The CDR3 DNA follows: TGTGCCAGTAACGGGACAGGCAATCAGCCCCAGCATTTT.

This clonotype was counted ten times or more. V gene TRBV11-3 combines with J gene TRBJ2-3, with 12 bases fitting TRBD2. This CDR3 comprises 17 residues. V lost 5 bases, J lost 2 bases, and 8 bases stayed unmatched. Germline V gene data show CDR1 as SGHNT and CDR2 as YENEEA. The DNA for the CDR3 is TGTGCCAGCAGCCCGTACTCTAGCGGGGGGGACACAGATACGCAGTATTTT. Residues: CASSPYSSGGDTDTQYF.

This clonotype showed up many times. The chain joins TRBV12-3 or TRBV12-4 to TRBJ2-7; D may be TRBD1 (6 bases). The CDR3 has 14 amino acids. Trimming removed 6 bases at V and 2 bases at J, with 14 bases between. CDR3 DNA sequence: TGTGCCAGCAGCCAAACAGGGATTCCCTACGAGCAGTACTTC. Its translation: CASSQTGIPYEQYF.

This clonotype occurred a few times. CDR3 DNA sequence: TGCAGTGCTAGCGGAGCGGGGGGGCCGGGATATACGCAGTATTTT. Encoded protein: CSASGAGGPGYTQYF. The chain recombines TRBV20-1 with TRBJ2-3; 10 bases agree with TRBD2. Trimming removed 3 bases from V and 7 bases from J; junction bases left unmatched: 10. This CDR3 is built from 15 residues. Germline CDR1 DFQATT, CDR2 SNEGSKA (reference sequence).

This clonotype was found a few times. The chain combines TRBV13 with TRBJ1-2; the match to TRBD1 covers 9 bases. The V segment lost 5 bases and the J segment 5 bases; nucleotides outside the gene matches: 9. The CDR3 consists of 15 residues. In germline, CDR1 is PRHDT, CDR2 FYEKMQ (reference sequence). CDR3 DNA: TGTGCCAGCAGCACCCGGGACAGGGAGTTATATGGCTACACCTTC. This translates into CASSTRDRELYGYTF.

CDR3 sequence reads: CSASPGGADTGELFF. DNA for the CDR3: TGCAGTGCTAGTCCAGGGGGCGCCGACACCGGGGAGCTGTTTTTT. The rearrangement joins TRBV20-1 to TRBJ2-2, with TRBD1 matching 8 bases. Germline V gene lookup returns CDR1 DFQATT and CDR2 SNEGSKA (reference sequence). The CDR3 has 15 amino acids. V shed 3 bases and J 3 bases; nucleotides not matched to a gene: 6.

In this sample, this clonotype turned up many times. The CDR3 reads CASSYGGLNNEQFF. Written as DNA, the CDR3 is TGTGCCAGCAGTTACGGGGGACTGAACAATGAGCAGTTCTTC. The J gene is TRBJ2-1, the V gene TRBV6-2 or TRBV6-3; tentative D call: TRBD2 (6 bases). V was pared by 2 bases and J by 5 bases, with 10 bases between. Germline CDR1 MNHEY, CDR2 SVGEGT. The CDR3 consists of 14 residues.

The sample holds many counts of this clonotype. V and J are TRBV7-6 and TRBJ1-2; D unresolved. With 3 bases removed from V and 3 bases from J, the gap between germline ends came to 8 bases. The CDR3 runs to 13 residues. In germline, CDR1 is SGHVS, CDR2 FNYEAQ. The CDR3 sequence: CASSFPGDYGYTF. CDR3 nucleotides: TGTGCCAGCAGCTTCCCGGGAGACTATGGCTACACCTTC.

J is TRBJ2-3 and V is TRBV5-1, with 7 bases that match TRBD1. Germline V gene lookup returns CDR1 SGHRS and CDR2 YFSETQ. The CDR3 spans 17 residues. The trim removed 0 bases at V and 2 bases at J, leaving 9 bases unmatched. The CDR3 region is CASSLAEAGGDTDTQYF. In DNA form, the CDR3 reads TGCGCCAGCAGCTTGGCCGAGGCAGGGGGAGACACAGATACGCAGTATTTT. The full variable domain, with the rest looked up from reference TRBV5-1 and TRBJ2-3, is KAGVTQTPRYLIKTRGQQVTLSCSPISGHRSVSWYQQTPGQGLQFLFEYFSETQRNKGNFPGRFSGRQFSNSRSEMNVSTLELGDSALYLCASSLAEAGGDTDTQYFGPGTRLTVL.

This clonotype has ten or more counts. The chain carries TRBV19 and TRBJ2-3; tentative D call: TRBD2 (7 bases). This CDR3 is built from 15 residues. The V gene's germline CDR1 is LNHDA and CDR2 SQIVND (reference sequence). Deletions cut 5 bases from V and 1 base from J, with 13 bases between. For the CDR3, the DNA is TGTGCCAGTAGTGTCTTAGGGGGGGGCACAGATACGCAGTATTTT. Translated: CASSVLGGGTDTQYF.